One and the same sample provided the 28 T cell receptor beta chains below, sequenced in a study of Ad26.COV2.S vaccination and SARS-CoV-2 variants. Described treatment: approximately 18 received Ad26.COV2.S at low or high dose, single or two shots; about five received placebo; per-sample allocation not given. After the first vaccine or placebo injection, samples were drawn on day 63. The data were produced by immunoSEQ multiplex PCR, yet TCRdb's version contains in-frame clones alone and is incomplete. The sample has roughly 380,000 clones, roughly 84% seen once; the top ten hold 2.5% to 3.5%. Specimen: peripheral blood, collected in a trial of Ad26.COV2.S vaccine versus placebo. These receptors were collected from a person between 18 and 59 years old who received the Ad26.COV2.S COVID-19 vaccine or a placebo.

The chain couples TRBV10-3 to TRBJ1-5; 11 nucleotides match TRBD1. This CDR3 has 17 amino acids. V lost 5 bases and J lost 0; bases outside the gene matches: 6. Germline CDR1 reads ENHRY; CDR2 reads SYGVKD. The CDR3 DNA follows: TGTGCCATCAGTCCCGGGACAGGGGGACCTAGCAATCAGCCCCAGCATTTT. Translating gives CAISPGTGGPSNQPQHF.

The chain carries TRBV18 and TRBJ1-1; tentative D call: TRBD1 (6 bases). V was shortened by 4 bases and J by 2 bases, with 17 bases between the two germline ends. Germline V gene data show CDR1 as KGHSH and CDR2 as LQKENI. The CDR3 runs to 16 residues. The CDR3 reads CASSQFLQGDNTEAFF. Here the CDR3 DNA reads TGTGCCAGCTCACAGTTTCTACAGGGAGACAACACTGAAGCTTTCTTT.

The genes are TRBV18 and TRBJ1-1; unclear D gene. The CDR3 consists of 15 residues. V lost 1 base to trimming and J lost 5 bases, with 14 bases between them. Looked up from germline, CDR1 is KGHSH and CDR2 is LQKENI. The CDR3 DNA sequence: TGTGCCAGCTCACCACGCCAGGCTGCTTGGACTGAAGCTTTCTTT. Its protein is CASSPRQAAWTEAFF. The complete variable domain, with remaining parts taken from reference TRBV18 and TRBJ1-1, reads NAGVMQNPRHLVRRRGQEARLRCSPMKGHSHVYWYRQLPEEGLKFMVYLQKENIIDESGMPKERFSAEFPKEGPSILRIQQVVRGDSAAYFCASSPRQAAWTEAFFGQGTRLTVV.

J is TRBJ2-2 and V is TRBV18; D unclear. CDR3 size: 15 residues. V lost 4 bases to trimming and J lost 0 bases, with 9 bases between them. Germline lookup yields CDR1 KGHSH and CDR2 LQKENI. The CDR3 DNA follows: TGTGCCAGCTCACGGGTTGTACCGAACACCGGGGAGCTGTTTTTT. It translates to CASSRVVPNTGELFF.

The chain links TRBV18 to TRBJ2-3; 8 nucleotides align to TRBD2. CDR3 size: 17 residues. The V gene's germline CDR1 is KGHSH and CDR2 LQKENI. J lost 0 bases, V lost 3 bases, and 8 bases had no gene match. The CDR3 sequence: CASSPTIAGPSTDTQYF. The CDR3 DNA reads TGTGCCAGCTCACCGACCATAGCGGGACCTAGCACAGATACGCAGTATTTT.

The V gene is TRBV4-3, the J gene TRBJ2-2; TRBD1 is a possible D gene (6 bases). The CDR3 is 16 residues long. Trimming took 4 bases from V and 5 from J, leaving 17 bases between them. From germline, CDR1 is LGHNA and CDR2 YSLEER. The DNA for the CDR3 is TGCGCCAGCAGCCGGGCAAGGGGGATAGGAACCGGGGAGCTGTTTTTT. Its protein product is CASSRARGIGTGELFF.

The chain has TRBV18 and TRBJ1-6; TRBD1 aligns across 8 bases. The CDR3 runs to 13 residues. From germline, CDR1 is KGHSH and CDR2 LQKENI. V shed 3 bases, J shed 9 bases, and the junction held 1 base outside the gene matches. The CDR3 loop reads CASSPGQGSPLHF. CDR3 coding DNA: TGTGCCAGCTCACCTGGACAGGGTTCACCCCTCCACTTT.

This clone showed up many times. The chain recombines TRBV18 with TRBJ1-1; possibly TRBD1 for D (6 bases). The CDR3 has 14 residues. V gave up 1 base and J gave up 6 bases, with 12 bases separating them. Germline V lookup: CDR1 KGHSH, CDR2 LQKENI. Here the CDR3 reads CASSPLTGGAEAFF. CDR3 nucleotides: TGTGCCAGCTCACCACTGACAGGAGGGGCTGAAGCTTTCTTT.

V and J are TRBV18 and TRBJ2-1; D unclear. V gave up 2 bases and J gave up 6 bases, with 8 bases separating them. Germline CDR1 KGHSH, CDR2 LQKENI. There are 13 residues in the CDR3. CDR3 protein: CASSPGNFNEQFF. The CDR3 coding sequence is TGTGCCAGCTCACCAGGGAATTTCAATGAGCAGTTCTTC.

V and J are TRBV6-1 and TRBJ1-5, with TRBD1 matching 9 bases. CDR1 is MNHNS and CDR2 is SASEGT in the germline V gene. V lost 2 bases and J lost 8; bases outside the gene matches: 7. The CDR3 runs to 15 residues. Here the CDR3 DNA reads TGTGCCAGCAGTGAAAGGACAGGGGAAACTAAGCCCCAGCATTTT. It is translated as CASSERTGETKPQHF.

The chain couples TRBV2 to TRBJ2-7, with D possibly being TRBD2 (7 bases). V gave up 1 base and J gave up 3 bases, with 10 bases separating them. The CDR3 has 14 residues. Per the germline V gene, CDR1 is SNHLY and CDR2 is FYNNEI. CDR3 sequence: CASSEGRGRYEQYF. CDR3 DNA sequence: TGTGCCAGCAGTGAAGGGCGGGGGCGCTACGAGCAGTACTTC.

The chain employs TRBV2 and TRBJ1-2; D may be TRBD1 (5 bases). V was clipped by 5 bases and J by 8 bases, with 15 bases between them. Germline V lookup: CDR1 SNHLY, CDR2 FYNNEI. The CDR3 spans 13 residues. CDR3 amino acids: CASSSQGNRGYTF. Written as DNA, the CDR3 is TGTGCCAGCAGTTCCCAGGGTAACCGGGGCTACACCTTC.

V gene TRBV5-4 combines with J gene TRBJ2-5, with a weak D call TRBD1 (6 bases). Germline CDR1 SGHNT, CDR2 YYREEE (reference sequence). CDR3 length equals 13 residues. Deletions cut 4 bases from V and 4 bases from J, with 11 bases between. This CDR3 reads CASSRDTVETQYF. For the CDR3, the DNA is TGTGCCAGCAGCCGGGACACGGTAGAGACCCAGTACTTC.

V usage is TRBV28 and J usage is TRBJ2-7; tentatively, D is TRBD2 (5 bases). Trimming stripped 7 bases from V and 1 base from J, with 14 bases between. The V gene's germline CDR1 is MDHEN and CDR2 SYDVKM. CDR3 length: 14 amino acids. The CDR3 bases are TGTGCCAGCATAGGCACCCCGGGGTCCTACGAGCAGTACTTC. This gives the protein CASIGTPGSYEQYF.

This clone was recorded once. The CDR3 is CSAHRPDTEAFF. The CDR3 DNA follows: TGCAGCGCACACAGGCCAGACACTGAAGCTTTCTTT. The chain has TRBV29-1 and TRBJ1-1; tentative D call: TRBD1 (5 bases). CDR3 size: 12 residues. CDR1 is SQVTM and CDR2 is ANQGSEA in the germline V gene. Trimming left V 7 bases short and J 3 bases short, with 12 bases between.

The rearrangement uses TRBV2 and TRBJ1-5, with a tentative D call TRBD1 (5 bases). The CDR3 is 14 amino acids. V gave up 2 bases and J gave up 3 bases, with 8 bases separating them. Per the germline V gene, CDR1 is SNHLY and CDR2 is FYNNEI. The CDR3 DNA follows: TGTGCCAGCAGTGAAATAGGGGACAATCAGCCCCAGCATTTT. Encoded protein: CASSEIGDNQPQHF.

The rearrangement links TRBV11-2 to TRBJ2-7; D tentatively reads TRBD1 or TRBD2 (5 bases each). Germline-derived CDR1 and CDR2 are SGHAT and FQNNGV. With 2 bases removed from V and 0 bases from J, the gap between germline ends came to 8 bases. CDR3 length: 14 residues. This CDR3 is CASSLQGTSYEQYF. The CDR3 DNA sequence: TGTGCCAGCAGCTTACAAGGGACCTCCTACGAGCAGTACTTC.

This chain links TRBV14 with TRBJ2-3; D remains unclear. Trimming pared 1 base from V and 4 bases from J, leaving 6 bases between. CDR3 length equals 13 residues. Germline CDR1 and CDR2: SGHDN and FVKESK. The CDR3 loop is CASSQGGSDTQYF. In nucleotides, the CDR3 is TGTGCCAGCAGCCAAGGTGGGTCAGATACGCAGTATTTT.

The table lists this clone with a few counts. The CDR3 loop is CASSVDVNSPLHF. DNA of the CDR3: TGTGCCAGCAGCGTAGACGTGAATTCACCCCTCCACTTT. The genes are TRBV9 and TRBJ1-6; no reliable D call. The CDR3 covers 13 residues. The germline CDR1 and CDR2 sequences are SGDLS and YYNGEE. V was pared by 0 bases and J by 7 bases, with 5 bases between.

In regard to this clone: In the same sample, other DNA sequences code for this CDR3. The chain is built from TRBV5-1 and TRBJ2-2; 8 bases match TRBD1. CDR3 length: 15 amino acids. With 2 bases clipped from V and 2 bases from J, the junction kept 2 bases outside the gene matches. Germline CDR1 reads SGHRS; CDR2 reads YFSETQ. The CDR3 bases are TGCGCCAGCAGCTTCGGGACAGGAAACACCGGGGAGCTGTTTTTT. As protein: CASSFGTGNTGELFF.

This chain's CDR3 is CSVEVFRGRWEETQYF. For the CDR3, the DNA is TGCAGCGTTGAAGTGTTCCGGGGGCGATGGGAAGAGACCCAGTACTTC. The V gene is TRBV29-1, the J gene TRBJ2-5; D possibly uses TRBD1 or TRBD2 (6 bases each). The CDR3 extends over 16 amino acids. The V and J ends lost 1 base and 3 bases respectively, with 18 bases between them. Germline values: CDR1 SQVTM, CDR2 ANQGSEA.

The chain links TRBV5-5 to TRBJ1-3; a weak D match, TRBD1 (6 bases). The CDR3 runs to 15 residues. V was shortened by 4 bases and J by 0 bases, with 11 bases between the two germline ends. Germline values: CDR1 SGHKS, CDR2 YYEKEE (reference sequence). Here the CDR3 DNA reads TGTGCCAGCAGCACCCAGGGGAGCTCTGGAAACACCATATATTTT. Encoded protein: CASSTQGSSGNTIYF.

The J gene is TRBJ2-7, the V gene TRBV7-9; D gene uncertain. This CDR3 is built from 15 residues. The V and J ends lost 4 bases and 3 bases respectively, with 16 bases between them. Per the germline V gene, CDR1 is SEHNR and CDR2 is FQNEAQ (reference sequence). CDR3 coding DNA: TGTGCCAGCAGCTCGCGACCGGTCCTAGTCTACGAGCAGTACTTC. Translation gives CASSSRPVLVYEQYF.

This chain connects TRBV11-2 to TRBJ2-1; 7 bases agree with TRBD2. After removal of 6 bases from V and 3 bases from J, the junction contained 11 bases not matched to a gene. CDR3 length: 16 residues. Germline lookup yields CDR1 SGHAT and CDR2 FQNNGV. CDR3 in DNA: TGTGCCAGCAGGGACGGGACTACCCTTGACTACAATGAGCAGTTCTTC. Translating it yields CASRDGTTLDYNEQFF.

The chain couples TRBV13 to TRBJ2-7; 7 nucleotides match TRBD1. CDR1 and CDR2 from the germline V gene are PRHDT and FYEKMQ (reference sequence). CDR3 length: 16 amino acids. V lost 3 bases, J lost 3 bases, and 11 bases stayed unmatched. The CDR3 spells CASSFGPGGSYYEQYF. The CDR3 nucleotides are TGTGCCAGCAGCTTTGGTCCAGGGGGATCCTACTACGAGCAGTACTTC. Supplemented by reference TRBV13 and TRBJ2-7, the full variable domain reads AAGVIQSPRHLIKEKRETATLKCYPIPRHDTVYWYQQGPGQDPQFLISFYEKMQSDKGSIPDRFSAQQFSDYHSELNMSSLELGDSALYFCASSFGPGGSYYEQYFGPGTRLTVT.

The chain has TRBV19 and TRBJ2-1; TRBD2 matches 13 bases. Germline V gene lookup returns CDR1 LNHDA and CDR2 SQIVND (reference sequence). The CDR3 runs 14 residues. With 10 bases clipped from V and 8 bases from J, the junction kept 8 bases outside the gene matches. The CDR3 reads CATQTSGGRDEQFF. CDR3 in DNA: TGTGCCACACAGACTAGCGGGGGGCGGGATGAGCAGTTCTTC.

This clone was observed once. The CDR3 DNA is TGTGCCAGCAGCCTGGGTTGGGGTACGGACACTGAAGCTTTCTTT. This encodes CASSLGWGTDTEAFF. The V gene is TRBV9, the J gene TRBJ1-1, with D unresolved. This CDR3 has 15 amino acids. The V gene lost 4 bases and the J gene lost 3 bases, with 16 bases spanning the gap. CDR1 is SGDLS, CDR2 YYNGEE, per germline.

The chain is built from TRBV5-1 and TRBJ2-6; no clear D. The CDR3 loop spans 15 amino acids. Trimming stripped 1 base from V and 1 base from J, with 6 bases between. Germline V CDR1 and CDR2: SGHRS, YFSETQ. In DNA, the CDR3 is TGCGCCAGCAGCTTGATGCCTTCTGGGGCCAACGTCCTGACTTTC. It yields the protein CASSLMPSGANVLTF.